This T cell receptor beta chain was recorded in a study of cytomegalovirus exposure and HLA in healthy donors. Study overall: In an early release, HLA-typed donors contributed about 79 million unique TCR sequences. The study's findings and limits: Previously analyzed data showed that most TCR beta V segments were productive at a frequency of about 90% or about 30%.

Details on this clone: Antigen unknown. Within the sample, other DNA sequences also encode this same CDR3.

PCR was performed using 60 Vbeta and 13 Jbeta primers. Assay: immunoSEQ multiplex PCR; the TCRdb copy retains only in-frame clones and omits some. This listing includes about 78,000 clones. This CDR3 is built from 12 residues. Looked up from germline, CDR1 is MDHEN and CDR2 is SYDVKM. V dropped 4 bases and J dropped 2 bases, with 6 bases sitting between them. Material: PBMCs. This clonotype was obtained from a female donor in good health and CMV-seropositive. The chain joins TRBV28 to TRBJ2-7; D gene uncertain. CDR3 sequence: CASSSGPYEQYF. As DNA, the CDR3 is TGTGCCAGCAGTTCCGGTCCCTACGAGCAGTACTTC.